One and the same sample provided the 16 T cell receptor beta chains below, sequenced in a study of T cells in Graves' hyperthyroidism and ophthalmopathy. RNA transcripts provided the source from which TCR beta CDR3 regions were amplified. Primed by the HTBI set, a first-round RT-PCR was run on the TCR CDR3. TCRdb passed the multiplex PCR reads through MiXCR, listing each CDR3 protein once. Among fewer than 750,000 distinct CDR3 sequences listed, roughly 15% were seen once. The sequencing sample was made of blood. All receptors come from a woman between 45 and 65 years old with Graves' ophthalmopathy.

This clonotype showed up many times. The genes are TRBV20-1 and TRBJ1-5, with TRBD1 as a possible D gene (6 bases). CDR3 length: 12 amino acids. V shed 5 bases and J shed 4 bases, with 9 bases lying between them. The V gene's germline CDR1 is DFQATT and CDR2 SNEGSKA (reference sequence). The CDR3 is CSAEGGNQPQHF. The DNA of the CDR3 is TGCAGTGCTGAGGGGGGTAATCAGCCCCAGCATTTT.

Turning to this clonotype: One end of the junction does not line up with germline, which may come from a read error. The V call is TRBV12-3 or TRBV12-4, the J call TRBJ1-1; D is perhaps TRBD1 (5 bases). CDR3 size: 17 residues. The CDR3 here is CVSSLAIWGSVNTEAFF. The DNA of the CDR3 is TGTGTCAGCAGTTTAGCGATATGGGGCAGCGTGAACACTGAAGCCTTCTTT.

The chain is built from TRBV14 and TRBJ1-4, with 10 bases identical to TRBD1. V gave up 4 bases and J gave up 8 bases; unmatched junction bases: 1. The CDR3 consists of 13 residues. Germline V gene lookup returns CDR1 SGHDN and CDR2 FVKESK. The CDR3 region is CASSRQGAEKLFF. In DNA form, the CDR3 reads TGTGCCAGCAGCCGACAGGGGGCCGAAAAACTGTTTTTT.

The chain combines TRBV20-1 with TRBJ2-1; D unresolved. CDR3 length: 14 amino acids. The V and J ends lost 2 bases and 5 bases respectively, with 13 bases between them. CDR1 and CDR2 (germline): DFQATT, SNEGSKA (reference sequence). CDR3 protein: CSARLARVHNEQFF. CDR3 in DNA: TGCAGTGCTAGATTGGCTAGGGTACACAATGAGCAGTTCTTC.

This clonotype was recorded many times. This sequence joins TRBV29-1 and TRBJ1-2, with D possibly being TRBD1 (5 bases). Germline loops: CDR1 SQVTM, CDR2 ANQGSEA. The CDR3 is 12 residues long. The ends were cut back, 4 bases at V and 8 bases at J, with 14 bases in the middle. CDR3 sequence: CSVVRGDGGYTF. The CDR3 coding sequence is TGCAGCGTTGTTCGGGGCGACGGGGGCTACACCTTC.

This clonotype was found many times. V usage is TRBV11-2 and J usage is TRBJ2-7; 14 bases map to TRBD2. The V and J ends lost 4 bases and 7 bases, in that order; junction bases with no gene match: 6. Germline CDR1 reads SGHAT; CDR2 reads FQNNGV. The CDR3 is 15 amino acids. CDR3 sequence: CASSSGLAGVREQYF. The DNA for the CDR3 is TGTGCCAGCAGCTCGGGACTAGCGGGAGTTAGGGAGCAGTACTTC.

The V call is TRBV20-1, the J call TRBJ2-2, with 12 bases fitting TRBD2. The ends lost 5 bases at V and 3 bases at J; junction bases unmatched: 1. From germline, CDR1 is DFQATT and CDR2 SNEGSKA (reference sequence). This CDR3 comprises 14 residues. The chain's CDR3 is CSARLAGDTGELFF. The CDR3 region has the DNA TGCAGTGCTCGACTAGCGGGAGACACCGGGGAGCTGTTTTTT.

This clonotype was seen many times. The chain uses TRBV27 and TRBJ1-1; D is undetermined. Trimming took 7 bases from V and 0 from J, leaving 12 bases between them. Germline V gene sequence: CDR1 MNHEY, CDR2 SMNVEV (reference sequence). The CDR3 has 14 amino acids. In nucleotides, the CDR3 is TGTGCCAGCATAATTAGGCCCTTGAACACTGAAGCTTTCTTT. Its translation is CASIIRPLNTEAFF.

This clonotype was counted ten times or more. V usage is TRBV20-1 and J usage is TRBJ2-3, with D possibly TRBD2 on 5 matching bases. Per the germline V gene, CDR1 is DFQATT and CDR2 is SNEGSKA (reference sequence). This CDR3 comprises 13 residues. The CDR3 spells CSPRAGTTDTQYF. CDR3 DNA: TGCAGCCCGAGGGCGGGCACCACAGATACGCAGTATTTT.

In its sample, this clonotype was seen many times. This chain connects TRBV7-3 to TRBJ2-5; TRBD2 aligns across 8 bases. The CDR3 spans 15 residues. In germline, CDR1 is SGHTA, CDR2 FQGTGA. Unmatched junction bases numbered 8, after V lost 4 bases and J lost 4 bases. The DNA for the CDR3 is TGTGCCAGCAGCTCAACCGGGACTAGACTAGAGACCCAGTACTTC. Its translation: CASSSTGTRLETQYF.

The chain recombines TRBV7-8 with TRBJ1-5; tentatively, D is TRBD1 (5 bases). V lost 1 base, J lost 6 bases, and 19 bases lay in between. Germline CDR1 and CDR2: SGHVS and FQNEAQ. The CDR3 totals 17 residues. The CDR3 spells CASSLGGGTANPQPQHF. The CDR3 DNA reads as TGTGCCAGCAGCTTAGGGGGTGGGACGGCGAACCCTCAGCCCCAGCATTTT.

This clonotype was seen repeatedly, ten times or more. This rearrangement joins TRBV5-1 to TRBJ2-7, with 7 bases aligning to TRBD2. Germline assignment: CDR1 SGHRS and CDR2 YFSETQ. The CDR3 has 14 residues. J was trimmed by 3 bases and V by 1 base; bases with no gene match: 4. The CDR3 protein is CASSLWRERYEQYF. For the CDR3, the DNA is TGCGCCAGCAGCTTGTGGCGGGAGCGCTACGAGCAGTACTTC.

This clonotype was found many times. The chain couples TRBV2 to TRBJ1-6, with D possibly matching TRBD1 (5 bases). Trimming pared 6 bases from V and 0 bases from J, leaving 21 bases between. CDR3 length: 19 residues. Germline CDR1 SNHLY, CDR2 FYNNEI. The CDR3 DNA reads TGTGCCAGCAGCGACCCCTTGGGGGGGGTTAGCTCCTATAATTCACCCCTCCACTTT. It is translated as CASSDPLGGVSSYNSPLHF.

This clonotype was counted at least ten times. The chain has TRBV7-2 and TRBJ1-3, with D perhaps TRBD1 (6 bases). Germline CDR1 and CDR2: SGHTA and FQGNSA. The CDR3 spans 16 residues. V dropped 5 bases and J dropped 4 bases, with 18 bases sitting between them. Here the CDR3 DNA reads TGTGCCAGCAGCACCGAAGGGGGATTTGGAGGAAACACCATATATTTT. It yields the protein CASSTEGGFGGNTIYF.

This clonotype was seen repeatedly, ten times or more. The rearrangement joins TRBV27 to TRBJ1-4; TRBD1 might be the D (6 bases). Germline CDR1 MNHEY, CDR2 SMNVEV (reference sequence). This CDR3 has 17 amino acids. The V end was cut by 2 bases, the J end by 7 bases, with 20 bases between. Here the CDR3 reads CASSLTLQGLRGEKLFF. In nucleotides, the CDR3 is TGTGCCAGCAGTTTAACCTTGCAGGGGCTGAGGGGTGAAAAACTGTTTTTT.

The sample holds a few counts of this clonotype. This chain connects TRBV6-2 or TRBV6-3 to TRBJ1-1, with D possibly being TRBD1 (6 bases). The germline V gene encodes CDR1 MNHEY and CDR2 SVGEGT. Trimming left V 7 bases short and J 0 bases short, with 33 bases between. The CDR3 has 21 amino acids. The CDR3 DNA follows: TGTGCCAGCACCTACCCGAAGGTCCCCGACAGGAGAAGTGCTTTGAACACTGAAGCTTTCTTT. It is translated as CASTYPKVPDRRSALNTEAFF.